This T cell receptor beta chain comes out of a study of T cell responses to AZD1222 COVID-19 vaccine. CDR1 and CDR2 from the germline V gene are SEHNR and FQNEAQ (reference sequence). This CDR3 spans 15 amino acids. V shed 1 base, J shed 1 base, and the junction held 2 bases outside the gene matches. As regards this clone: No antigen is known for it.

Study conclusions and caveats: The breadth and depth of Spike-specific TCRs increased once two AZD1222 doses had been given.

Generated by immunoSEQ multiplex PCR, the TCRdb table keeps only in-frame clones and is missing some. This sample has 140,000 to 150,000 clones, with about nine tenths found just once. The J gene is TRBJ2-7, the V gene TRBV7-9; 9 bases map to TRBD1. This specimen was peripheral blood, taken on day 0 of MenACWY control vaccination. This TCR was sampled from an adult in good health. The CDR3 loop reads CASSLGGTGSYEQYF. CDR3 DNA: TGTGCCAGCAGCTTAGGGGGGACAGGGTCCTACGAGCAGTACTTC.